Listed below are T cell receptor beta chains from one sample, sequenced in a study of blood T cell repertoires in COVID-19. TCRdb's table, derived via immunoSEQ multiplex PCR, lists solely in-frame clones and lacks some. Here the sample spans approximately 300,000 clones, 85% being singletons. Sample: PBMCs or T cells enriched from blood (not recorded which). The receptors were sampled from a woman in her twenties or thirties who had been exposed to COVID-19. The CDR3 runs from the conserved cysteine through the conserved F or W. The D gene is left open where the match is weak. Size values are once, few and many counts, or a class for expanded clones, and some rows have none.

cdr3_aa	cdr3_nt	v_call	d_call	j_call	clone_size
CAISESPDLGSTEAFF	TGTGCCATCAGTGAGTCCCCCGACTTGGGGAGCACTGAAGCTTTCTTT	TRBV10-3	NA	TRBJ1-1	NA
CASSALAGATDTQYF	TGTGCCAGCAGTGCATTAGCGGGAGCGACAGATACGCAGTATTTT	TRBV2	TRBD2	TRBJ2-3	NA
CASIRENTIYF	TGTGCCAGCATTCGAGAAAACACCATATATTTT	TRBV28	NA	TRBJ1-3	NA
CASRVGLGGIYGYTF	TGTGCCAGCAGAGTCGGGTTGGGAGGGATATATGGCTACACCTTC	TRBV27	NA	TRBJ1-2	NA
CASSIRQLNTEAFF	TGTGCCAGCAGTATTAGACAGTTGAACACTGAAGCTTTCTTT	TRBV2	NA	TRBJ1-1	NA
CASSRQANYGYTF	TGTGCCAGCAGCCGACAGGCGAACTATGGCTACACCTTC	TRBV3-1/TRBV3-2	NA	TRBJ1-2	NA
CASSAPTGGNSPLHF	TGTGCCAGCAGCGCCCCCACAGGGGGGAATTCACCCCTCCACTTT	TRBV5-6	TRBD1	TRBJ1-6	few
CASSYSTNNSPLHF	TGTGCCAGCAGTTACAGCACCAATAATTCACCCCTCCACTTT	TRBV6-5	NA	TRBJ1-6	NA
CATPRWGGSGGYTF	TGTGCCACACCCCGATGGGGAGGGAGTGGTGGCTACACCTTC	TRBV19	NA	TRBJ1-2	NA
CARATGTQNTEAFF	TGTGCCCGGGCCACCGGGACACAAAACACTGAAGCTTTCTTT	TRBV30	NA	TRBJ1-1	few
CASMAGGYTEAFF	TGTGCCAGCATGGCAGGGGGATACACTGAAGCTTTCTTT	TRBV28	TRBD1	TRBJ1-1	once
CATLRPGIRGYTF	TGTGCCACCCTCCGACCAGGGATCCGGGGCTACACCTTC	TRBV6-5	NA	TRBJ1-2	NA
CASSFSGGETGELFF	TGCGCCAGCAGCTTCTCGGGAGGGGAGACCGGGGAGCTGTTTTTT	TRBV5-1	TRBD2	TRBJ2-2	NA
CASSLAWAQNSPLHF	TGCGCCAGCAGCTTGGCCTGGGCCCAAAATTCACCCCTCCACTTT	TRBV5-1	NA	TRBJ1-6	NA
CASRANRDGDSYGYTF	TGTGCCAGCAGAGCAAACAGGGACGGTGACTCTTATGGCTACACCTTC	TRBV28	NA	TRBJ1-2	NA
CASSQGRESPLHF	TGTGCCAGCAGCCAAGGTCGAGAATCACCCCTCCACTTT	TRBV3-1/TRBV3-2	NA	TRBJ1-6	NA
CSAWGGLTGPIRRETQYF	TGCAGCGCCTGGGGGGGGCTTACAGGGCCAATACGACGGGAGACCCAGTACTTC	TRBV29-1	NA	TRBJ2-5	NA
CASSIGQPNQPQHF	TGTGCCAGTAGTATAGGACAGCCAAATCAGCCCCAGCATTTT	TRBV19	NA	TRBJ1-5	once
CAWSPADRVLTEAFF	TGTGCCTGGAGCCCTGCCGACAGGGTATTAACTGAAGCTTTCTTT	TRBV30	TRBD1	TRBJ1-1	NA
CASSYSRGGANTEAFF	TGTGCCAGCAGTTACTCGAGGGGGGGCGCGAACACTGAAGCTTTCTTT	TRBV6-6	NA	TRBJ1-1	once
CASSFVSGYEQYF	TGTGCCAGCAGCTTCGTTTCGGGATACGAGCAGTACTTC	TRBV5-6	NA	TRBJ2-7	NA
CASGERNSYNEQFF	TGTGCCAGCGGGGAGCGGAACTCCTACAATGAGCAGTTCTTC	TRBV7-3	NA	TRBJ2-1	NA
CASGSSGHSYEQYF	TGTGCCAGCGGTTCTAGCGGGCATTCCTACGAGCAGTACTTC	TRBV3-1/TRBV3-2	TRBD2	TRBJ2-7	NA
CASSEQGGNRDTQYF	TGCGCCAGCAGTGAGCAAGGGGGTAATAGAGATACGCAGTATTTT	TRBV10-1	NA	TRBJ2-3	NA
CASSFLEGGEYF	TGTGCCAGCAGTTTTCTCGAAGGGGGGGAGTACTTC	TRBV28	NA	TRBJ2-7	NA
CASMRTQNNSPLHF	TGTGCCAGCATGAGGACACAGAATAATTCACCCCTCCACTTT	TRBV2	NA	TRBJ1-6	few
CAWCRAAGEKLFF	TGTGCCTGGTGCAGGGCGGCGGGAGAAAAACTGTTTTTT	TRBV30	NA	TRBJ1-4	NA